These 28 T cell receptor beta chains share one sample of origin, sequenced in a study of regulatory T cells in long-lasting Graves disease. Arm-PCR of CDR3 regions and iRepertoire HTBI primers were the basis on which TCR beta libraries were built. TCRdb reprocessed the multiplex PCR reads via MiXCR and lists one record per CDR3 protein. The sample consists of 700,000 or so distinct CDR3 sequences, about 32% of them appearing once. Time point denoted: persistent/refractory GD, antithyroid drugs over 5 years with positive TRAb. Generation of the TCR library employed RNA extracted from PBMCs. The material was peripheral blood mononuclear cells (PBMCs), obtained when the disease was refractory, from a patient treated with antithyroid drugs. The receptors were sampled from a female donor with Graves disease.

About this clonotype itself: This may be a read error: a much more frequent sequence differs by one nucleotide. The CDR3 DNA reads as TGTGCCAGCAGACCGGACAGCCCGAACACTGAAGCTTTCTTT. Translated, it gives CASRPDSPNTEAFF. The V call is TRBV2, the J call TRBJ1-1; weak D call: TRBD1 (6 bases). The V end was cut by 6 bases, the J end by 1 base, with 12 bases between. CDR3 size: 14 residues. CDR1 and CDR2 from the germline V gene are SNHLY and FYNNEI. The variable domain in full, completed from reference TRBV2 and TRBJ1-1, reads EPEVTQTPSHQVTQMGQEVILRCVPISNHLYFYWYRQILGQKVEFLVSFYNNEISEKSEIFDDQFSVERPDGSNFTLKIRSTKLEDSAMYFCASRPDSPNTEAFFGQGTRLTVV.

This rearrangement joins TRBV19 to TRBJ2-4, with 10 bases lining up with TRBD1. Germline V gene sequence: CDR1 LNHDA, CDR2 SQIVND (reference sequence). The junction had 11 bases not matched to a gene; V was cut back by 6 bases and J by 0 bases. CDR3 size: 18 residues. CDR3 residues: CASSYPGQGTLAKNIQYF. The CDR3 bases are TGTGCCAGTAGCTATCCGGGACAGGGGACTCTAGCCAAAAACATTCAGTACTTC.

Of note for this clonotype: Because it lacks the conserved phenylalanine or tryptophan at the end, this CDR3 is likely a read error. V and J are TRBV20-1 and TRBJ1-2, with D tentatively TRBD1 (5 bases). This CDR3 region has 12 residues. The V gene lost 3 bases and the J gene lost 8 bases, with 13 bases spanning the gap. Germline V gives CDR1 DFQATT, CDR2 SNEGSKA (reference sequence). In DNA form, the CDR3 reads TGCAGTGCTAGTATCACAGGATGGGGCTACACCCTC. It codes for CSASITGWGYTL.

The chain employs TRBV5-1 and TRBJ1-1; 8 bases map to TRBD1. The CDR3 totals 14 residues. CDR1 is SGHRS and CDR2 is YFSETQ in the germline V gene. V was clipped by 7 bases and J by 6 bases; unmatched bases: 11. DNA for the CDR3: TGCGCCAGCGGCCCGGACAGGGAGAGAGCTGAAGCTTTCTTT. Translated, it gives CASGPDRERAEAFF.

The chain couples TRBV6-2 or TRBV6-3 to TRBJ1-4; TRBD1 might be the D (5 bases). Trimming shortened V by 8 bases and J by 3 bases, and 7 bases separated the two germline ends. The CDR3 has 12 amino acids. Germline CDR1 reads MNHEY; CDR2 reads SVGEGT. The CDR3 DNA follows: TGTGCCAGCTCAGGGCCTAATGAAAAACTGTTTTTT. Translation: CASSGPNEKLFF.

The chain has TRBV11-1 and TRBJ2-7, with D possibly matching TRBD2 (7 bases). Germline values: CDR1 SGHAT, CDR2 FQDESV (reference sequence). This CDR3 comprises 16 residues. V lost 5 bases and J lost 2, with 19 bases in between. CDR3 residues: CASSLQGGDFPYEQYF. DNA for the CDR3: TGTGCCAGCAGCCTTCAAGGGGGGGACTTTCCCTACGAGCAGTACTTC.

A remark on this clonotype: Compared with germline, one end of the junction differs, possibly owing to a read error. The gene calls are TRBV7-3 and TRBJ2-7; D is tentatively TRBD1 or TRBD2 (5 bases each). From germline, CDR1 is SGHTA and CDR2 FQGTGA. CDR3 length: 11 residues. DNA for the CDR3: TGTGCCAGCAGCCACGGAGGTCGGCAGGGCTTC. Translating it yields CASSHGGRQGF.

The chain is built from TRBV5-1 and TRBJ2-7; tentative D call: TRBD2 (8 bases). This CDR3 has 14 residues. Germline V gives CDR1 SGHRS, CDR2 YFSETQ. V was clipped by 3 bases and J by 6 bases, with 16 bases between them. The CDR3 DNA is TGCGCCAGCAGCTCCAAGACAGGGACTAGCGAGCAGTACTTC. Its protein product is CASSSKTGTSEQYF.

This clonotype came up a few times. The chain combines TRBV29-1 with TRBJ2-5; 14 positions agree with TRBD2. CDR3 length: 17 amino acids. Germline V lookup: CDR1 SQVTM, CDR2 ANQGSEA. V trimming: 6 bases; J trimming: 5 bases; junction bases outside the gene matches: 14. In nucleotides, the CDR3 is TGCAGCGTCCGACAGTGGGGACTAGCGGGAGAAGAGGAGACCCAGTACTTC. Translation: CSVRQWGLAGEEETQYF.

This clonotype has a handful of counts. The chain recombines TRBV29-1 with TRBJ1-2, with a possible D match to TRBD1 (5 bases). The CDR3 runs to 13 residues. Germline V lookup: CDR1 SQVTM, CDR2 ANQGSEA. The V end was cut by 8 bases, the J end by 3 bases, with 16 bases between. The CDR3 nucleotides are TGCAGCCCCACCCGCAGGGAGGACTATGGCTACACCTTC. It codes for CSPTRREDYGYTF.

This chain links TRBV18 with TRBJ2-2, with D unclear. Trimming removed 3 bases from V and 1 base from J, with 6 bases in between. The germline CDR1 and CDR2 sequences are KGHSH and LQKENI. The CDR3 is 14 amino acids. CDR3 residues: CASSPMRNTGELFF. The CDR3 nucleotides read TGTGCCAGCTCACCGATGAGGAACACCGGGGAGCTGTTTTTT.

A few counts support this clonotype. The chain carries TRBV12-3 or TRBV12-4 and TRBJ2-7; D unclear. The ends were cut back, 1 base at V and 7 bases at J, with 8 bases in the middle. This CDR3 spans 12 amino acids. The CDR3 coding sequence is TGTGCCAGCAGTTTAGAGCAGCGAGAGCAGTACTTC. Translated, it gives CASSLEQREQYF.

The chain uses TRBV9 and TRBJ2-7, with 8 bases fitting TRBD1. The CDR3 length is 15 residues. V dropped 0 bases and J dropped 5; count of bases not matched to a gene: 7. Germline V CDR1 and CDR2: SGDLS, YYNGEE. For the CDR3, the DNA is TGTGCCAGCAGCGTAGAAGCGGACAGGGAAGACGAGCAGTACTTC. Its translation: CASSVEADREDEQYF.

This clonotype was detected only a few times. The CDR3 DNA reads TGTGCCAGCGGGGGGACTAGCGGGCCGAGGGGGCAGTATTTT. Amino acids: CASGGTSGPRGQYF. The J gene is TRBJ2-3, the V gene TRBV7-2; 12 positions agree with TRBD2. The CDR3 runs to 14 residues. Losses at the gene ends were 8 bases for V and 11 bases for J; bases not matched to a gene: 11. Germline V gene lookup returns CDR1 SGHTA and CDR2 FQGNSA.

This sequence joins TRBV10-3 and TRBJ1-2; 8 bases fit TRBD1. The germline CDR1 and CDR2 sequences are ENHRY and SYGVKD. J lost 4 bases, V lost 4 bases, and 2 bases had no gene match. The CDR3 length is 13 residues. The chain's CDR3 is CAISVGQGYGYTF. The CDR3 bases are TGTGCCATCAGTGTAGGACAGGGCTATGGCTACACCTTC.

Concerning this clonotype: Just one base apart from a much larger clone, this may be a read error. This sequence joins TRBV6-1 and TRBJ2-2; 13 bases fit TRBD2. There are 16 residues in the CDR3. Germline assignment: CDR1 MNHNS and CDR2 SASEGT. The junction had 7 bases not matched to a gene; V was cut back by 6 bases and J by 6 bases. CDR3 protein: CASRAGLAGDAGELFF. CDR3 sequence (DNA): TGTGCCAGCAGGGCAGGACTAGCGGGAGACGCCGGGGAGCTGTTTTTT.

This rearrangement joins TRBV20-1 to TRBJ1-1; unclear D gene. Germline lookup yields CDR1 DFQATT and CDR2 SNEGSKA (reference sequence). Deletions cut 0 bases from V and 6 bases from J, with 14 bases between. The CDR3 runs to 14 residues. CDR3 loop: CSARDSVRVAEAFF. CDR3 bases: TGCAGTGCTAGAGATAGTGTGAGGGTCGCTGAAGCTTTCTTT.

This sequence joins TRBV6-5 and TRBJ1-6; 11 positions match TRBD1. The CDR3 totals 14 residues. In germline, CDR1 is MNHEY, CDR2 SVGAGI. V lost 4 bases, J lost 11 bases, and 4 bases stayed unmatched. DNA of the CDR3: TGTGCCAGCAGTTCCCGGGACAGGGGGGCACCCCTCCACTTT. Its protein is CASSSRDRGAPLHF.

Here the CDR3 reads CASSSALGQFAPSRGYTF. Here the CDR3 DNA reads TGTGCCAGCAGTTCTGCTCTGGGACAGTTCGCCCCCTCGCGGGGCTACACCTTC. The chain employs TRBV27 and TRBJ1-2; 7 nucleotides line up with TRBD1. CDR3 length: 18 amino acids. J lost 8 bases, V lost 4 bases, and 22 bases had no gene match. Germline V gene lookup returns CDR1 MNHEY and CDR2 SMNVEV (reference sequence).

This clonotype was seen a few times. The V call is TRBV5-1, the J call TRBJ2-2, with unresolved D. CDR3 size: 15 residues. The germline CDR1 and CDR2 sequences are SGHRS and YFSETQ. V dropped 1 base and J dropped 2 bases, with 9 bases sitting between them. CDR3 DNA sequence: TGCGCCAGCAGCTTGAAACTATCAAACACCGGGGAGCTGTTTTTT. Encoded protein: CASSLKLSNTGELFF.

V is TRBV12-3 or TRBV12-4 and J is TRBJ1-4, with 7 bases matching TRBD1. With 6 bases clipped from V and 8 bases from J, the junction kept 6 bases outside the gene matches. The CDR3 has 13 residues. The CDR3 region is CASRTGTVEKLFF. The CDR3 region has the DNA TGTGCCAGCAGAACCGGGACAGTAGAAAAACTGTTTTTT.

CDR3 sequence reads: CASSESGDGSGNTIYF. Written as DNA, the CDR3 is TGCGCCAGCAGTGAGTCAGGGGACGGCTCTGGAAACACCATATATTTT. The genes are TRBV10-2 and TRBJ1-3, with D possibly being TRBD1 (5 bases). Germline V lookup: CDR1 WSHSY, CDR2 SAAADI. Trimming removed 0 bases at V and 0 bases at J, with 9 bases between. The CDR3 covers 16 residues.

This clonotype came up a few times. The chain carries TRBV7-8 and TRBJ1-1; tentative D call: TRBD1 (5 bases). The CDR3 consists of 15 residues. Trimming took off 5 bases at V and 7 bases at J, with 20 bases between the two ends. Germline V lookup: CDR1 SGHVS, CDR2 FQNEAQ. Here the CDR3 DNA reads TGTGCCAGCAGCAAGGGGAGCCGGCCGGCCTTTGAAGCTTTCTTT. It encodes CASSKGSRPAFEAFF.

This clonotype has only a few counts. This chain joins TRBV30 and TRBJ1-5, with 8 bases lining up with TRBD1. The trim removed 5 bases at V and 3 bases at J, leaving 9 bases unmatched. Germline V CDR1 and CDR2: GTSNPN, SVGIG (reference sequence). This CDR3 is built from 15 residues. The CDR3 spells CAWAPDRVDNQPQHF. DNA of the CDR3: TGTGCCTGGGCCCCGGACAGGGTCGACAATCAGCCCCAGCATTTT.

This clonotype was detected only a few times. The CDR3 protein is CASSQVSSSEAFF. The DNA for the CDR3 is TGTGCCAGCAGCCAAGTATCGTCCTCTGAAGCTTTCTTT. The chain carries TRBV3-1 and TRBJ1-1; D gene uncertain. Germline CDR1 reads LGHDT; CDR2 reads YNNKEL (reference sequence). CDR3 length: 13 residues. The V end was cut by 1 base, the J end by 6 bases, with 9 bases between.

The genes are TRBV27 and TRBJ1-2; tentatively, D is TRBD1 (5 bases). V lost 5 bases and J 1 base, leaving 17 bases between the germline ends. CDR1 is MNHEY, CDR2 SMNVEV, per germline (reference sequence). CDR3 size: 16 residues. The CDR3 reads CASSRNAGLDNYGYTF. CDR3 bases: TGTGCCAGCAGTCGAAACGCGGGACTCGATAACTATGGCTACACCTTC.

The chain links TRBV28 to TRBJ1-5; D is undetermined. Germline-derived CDR1 and CDR2 are MDHEN and SYDVKM. The V end was cut by 1 base, the J end by 4 bases, with 8 bases between. The CDR3 has 14 residues. CDR3 DNA: TGTGCCAGCAGTTTATCCCTCCTAAATCAGCCCCAGCATTTT. It is translated as CASSLSLLNQPQHF.

Only a few counts were recorded for this clonotype. This chain joins TRBV29-1 and TRBJ1-1, with TRBD1 matching 8 bases. CDR3 length equals 12 residues. The germline V gene has CDR1 SQVTM and CDR2 ANQGSEA. With 7 bases clipped from V and 4 bases from J, the junction kept 5 bases outside the gene matches. The CDR3 DNA reads as TGCAGCGCAGGGGGCAAAAGCACTGAAGCTTTCTTT. Its protein is CSAGGKSTEAFF.